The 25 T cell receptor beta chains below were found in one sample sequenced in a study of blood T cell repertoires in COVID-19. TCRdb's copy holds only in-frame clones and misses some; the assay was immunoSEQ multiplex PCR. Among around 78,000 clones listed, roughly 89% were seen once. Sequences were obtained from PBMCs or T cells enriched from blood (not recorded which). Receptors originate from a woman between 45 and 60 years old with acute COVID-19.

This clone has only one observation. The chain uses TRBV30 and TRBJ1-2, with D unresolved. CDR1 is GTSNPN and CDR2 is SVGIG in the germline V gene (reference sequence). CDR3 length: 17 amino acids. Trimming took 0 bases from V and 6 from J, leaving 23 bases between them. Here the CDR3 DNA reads TGTGCCTGGAGTGTACGGAGAATGTGGAGCTCCGGTGATGGCTACACCTTC. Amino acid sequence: CAWSVRRMWSSGDGYTF.

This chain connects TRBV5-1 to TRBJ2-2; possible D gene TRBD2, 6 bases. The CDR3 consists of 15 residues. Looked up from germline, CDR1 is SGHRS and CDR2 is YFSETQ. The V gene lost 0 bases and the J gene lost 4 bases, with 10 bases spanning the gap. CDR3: CASSLGGLGTGELFF. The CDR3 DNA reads TGCGCCAGCAGCTTGGGGGGACTCGGCACCGGGGAGCTGTTTTTT.

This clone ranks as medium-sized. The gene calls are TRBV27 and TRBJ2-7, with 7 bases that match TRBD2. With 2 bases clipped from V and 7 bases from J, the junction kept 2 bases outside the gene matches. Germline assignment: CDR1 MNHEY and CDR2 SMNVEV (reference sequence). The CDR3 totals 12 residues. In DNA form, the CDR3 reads TGTGCCAGCAGTTTAGCCGGGAGGGAGCAGTACTTC. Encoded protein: CASSLAGREQYF.

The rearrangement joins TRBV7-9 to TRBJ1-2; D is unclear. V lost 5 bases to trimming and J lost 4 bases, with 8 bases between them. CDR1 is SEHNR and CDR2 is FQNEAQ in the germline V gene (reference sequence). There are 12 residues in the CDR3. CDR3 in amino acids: CASSDDTYGYTF. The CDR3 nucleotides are TGTGCCAGCAGCGACGACACCTATGGCTACACCTTC.

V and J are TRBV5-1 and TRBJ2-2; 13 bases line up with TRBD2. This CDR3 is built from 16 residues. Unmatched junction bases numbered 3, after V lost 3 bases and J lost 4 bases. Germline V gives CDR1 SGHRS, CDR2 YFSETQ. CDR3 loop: CASSWTSGSSTGELFF. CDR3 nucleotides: TGCGCCAGCAGCTGGACTAGCGGGAGCAGCACCGGGGAGCTGTTTTTT. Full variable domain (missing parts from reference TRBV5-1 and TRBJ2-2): KAGVTQTPRYLIKTRGQQVTLSCSPISGHRSVSWYQQTPGQGLQFLFEYFSETQRNKGNFPGRFSGRQFSNSRSEMNVSTLELGDSALYLCASSWTSGSSTGELFFGEGSRLTVL.

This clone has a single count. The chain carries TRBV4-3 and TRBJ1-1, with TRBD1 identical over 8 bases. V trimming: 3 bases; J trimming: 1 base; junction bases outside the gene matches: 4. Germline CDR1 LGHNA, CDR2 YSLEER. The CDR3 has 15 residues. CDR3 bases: TGCGCCAGCAGCCATACCGGGACAGGGAACACTGAAGCTTTCTTT. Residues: CASSHTGTGNTEAFF.

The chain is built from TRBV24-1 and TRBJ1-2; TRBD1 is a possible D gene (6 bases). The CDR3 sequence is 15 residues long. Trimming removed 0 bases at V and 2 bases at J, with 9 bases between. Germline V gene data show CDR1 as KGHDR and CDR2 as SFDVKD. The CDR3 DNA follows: TGTGCCACCAGTGATTTGGGGGGCTCAAACTATGGCTACACCTTC. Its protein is CATSDLGGSNYGYTF.

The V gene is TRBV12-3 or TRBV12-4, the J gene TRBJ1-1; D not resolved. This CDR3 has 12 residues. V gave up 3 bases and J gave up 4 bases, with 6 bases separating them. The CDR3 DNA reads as TGTGCCAGCAGTTTCGACATCACTGAAGCTTTCTTT. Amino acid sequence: CASSFDITEAFF.

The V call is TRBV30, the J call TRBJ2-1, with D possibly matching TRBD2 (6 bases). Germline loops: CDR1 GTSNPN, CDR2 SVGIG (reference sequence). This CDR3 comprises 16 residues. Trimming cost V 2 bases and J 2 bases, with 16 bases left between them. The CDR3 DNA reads TGTGCCTGGAGTCGGGGGTGGCGCGGGACCTACAATGAGCAGTTCTTC. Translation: CAWSRGWRGTYNEQFF.

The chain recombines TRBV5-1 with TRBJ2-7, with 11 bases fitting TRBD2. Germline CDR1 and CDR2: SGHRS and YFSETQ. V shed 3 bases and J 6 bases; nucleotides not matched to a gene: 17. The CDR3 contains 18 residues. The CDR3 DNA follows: TGCGCCAGCAGCTCGCCACGCCAAACTAGCGGGAGTCATCCCGAGCAGTACTTC. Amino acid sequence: CASSSPRQTSGSHPEQYF.

CDR3 in amino acids: CASSPPGLPGFYGYTF. The CDR3 DNA is TGTGCCAGCAGCCCCCCGGGACTTCCGGGGTTCTATGGCTACACCTTC. V is TRBV28 and J is TRBJ1-2; perhaps TRBD1 as D (5 bases). This CDR3 has 16 residues. The V gene's germline CDR1 is MDHEN and CDR2 SYDVKM. Trimming left V 6 bases short and J 4 bases short, with 21 bases between.

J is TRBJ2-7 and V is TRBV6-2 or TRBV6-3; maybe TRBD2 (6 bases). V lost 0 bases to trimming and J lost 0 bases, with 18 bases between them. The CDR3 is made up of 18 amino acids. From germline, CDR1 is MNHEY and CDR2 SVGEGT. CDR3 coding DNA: TGTGCCAGCAGTTACTCCAGCGGGCTAGCGCTTTACTCCTACGAGCAGTACTTC. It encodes CASSYSSGLALYSYEQYF.

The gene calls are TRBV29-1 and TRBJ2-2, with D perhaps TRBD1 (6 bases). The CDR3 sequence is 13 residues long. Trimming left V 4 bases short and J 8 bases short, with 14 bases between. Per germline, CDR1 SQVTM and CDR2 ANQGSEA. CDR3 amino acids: CSVVAGVGGELFF. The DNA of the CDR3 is TGCAGCGTTGTGGCAGGGGTTGGGGGGGAGCTGTTTTTT.

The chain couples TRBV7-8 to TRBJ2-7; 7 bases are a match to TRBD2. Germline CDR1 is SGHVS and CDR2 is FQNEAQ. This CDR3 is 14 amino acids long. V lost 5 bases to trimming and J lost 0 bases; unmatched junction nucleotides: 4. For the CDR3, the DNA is TGTGCCAGCAGCCGAGGCGGGAGCTCCTACGAGCAGTACTTC. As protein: CASSRGGSSYEQYF.

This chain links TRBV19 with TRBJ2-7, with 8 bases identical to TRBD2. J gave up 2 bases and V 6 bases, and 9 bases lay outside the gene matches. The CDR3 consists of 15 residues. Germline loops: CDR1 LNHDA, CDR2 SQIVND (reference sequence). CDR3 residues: CASSRKGLEAYEQYF. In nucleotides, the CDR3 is TGTGCCAGTAGCCGAAAGGGACTAGAGGCCTACGAGCAGTACTTC.

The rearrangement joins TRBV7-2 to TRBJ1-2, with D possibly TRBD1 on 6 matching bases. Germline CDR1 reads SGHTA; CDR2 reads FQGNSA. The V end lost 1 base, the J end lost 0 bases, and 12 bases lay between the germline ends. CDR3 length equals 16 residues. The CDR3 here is CASSLVGGQANYGYTF. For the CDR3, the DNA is TGTGCCAGCAGCTTAGTAGGGGGACAAGCTAACTATGGCTACACCTTC.

CDR3 DNA: TGTGCCAGTAGTCCTCCCGCGTCAGGGGGCGGGGAGACCCAGTACTTC. Its protein is CASSPPASGGGETQYF. The rearrangement uses TRBV19 and TRBJ2-5; 8 bases are shared with TRBD1. The CDR3 spans 16 residues. V dropped 5 bases and J dropped 5; count of bases not matched to a gene: 13. Looked up from germline, CDR1 is LNHDA and CDR2 is SQIVND (reference sequence).

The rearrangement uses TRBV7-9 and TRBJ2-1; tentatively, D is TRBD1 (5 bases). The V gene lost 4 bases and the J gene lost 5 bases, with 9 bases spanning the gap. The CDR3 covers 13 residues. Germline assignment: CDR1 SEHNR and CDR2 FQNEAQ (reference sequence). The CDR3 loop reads CASSSSTDNEQFF. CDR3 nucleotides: TGTGCCAGCAGCTCGTCGACAGACAATGAGCAGTTCTTC.

CDR3 in DNA: TGTGCCAGCAGCGCGAGTGGGGCCAACGTCCTGACTTTC. Protein: CASSASGANVLTF. The chain has TRBV5-8 and TRBJ2-6; D not resolved. The CDR3 consists of 13 residues. Trimming left V 4 bases short and J 3 bases short, with 5 bases between. The germline V gene has CDR1 SGHTS and CDR2 YDEGEE.

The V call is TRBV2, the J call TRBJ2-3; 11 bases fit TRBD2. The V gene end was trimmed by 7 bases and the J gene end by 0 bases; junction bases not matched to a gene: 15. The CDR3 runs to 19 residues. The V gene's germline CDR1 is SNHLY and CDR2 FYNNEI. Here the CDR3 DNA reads TGTGCCAGCATGCCCCTAGCGGGAGGACCACCCTCTAGCACAGATACGCAGTATTTT. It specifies CASMPLAGGPPSSTDTQYF.

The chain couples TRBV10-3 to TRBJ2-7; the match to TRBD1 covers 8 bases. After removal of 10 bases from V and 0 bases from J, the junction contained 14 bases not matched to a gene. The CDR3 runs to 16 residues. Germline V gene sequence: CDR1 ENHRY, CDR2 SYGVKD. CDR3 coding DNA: TGTGCCACACGAGGACAGGGAACAGGTCGCTCCTACGAGCAGTACTTC. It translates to CATRGQGTGRSYEQYF.

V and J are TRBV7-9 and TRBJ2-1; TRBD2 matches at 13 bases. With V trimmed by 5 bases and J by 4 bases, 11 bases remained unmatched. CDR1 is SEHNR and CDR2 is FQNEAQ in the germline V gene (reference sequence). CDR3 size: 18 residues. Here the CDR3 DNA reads TGTGCCAGCAGCCCTATCCGAGGGACTAGCGGGATATACAATGAGCAGTTCTTC. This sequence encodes CASSPIRGTSGIYNEQFF.

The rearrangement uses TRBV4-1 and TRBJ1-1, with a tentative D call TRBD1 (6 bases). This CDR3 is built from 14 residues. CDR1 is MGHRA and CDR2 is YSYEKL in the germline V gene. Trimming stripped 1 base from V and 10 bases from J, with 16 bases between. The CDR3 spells CASSQVDRPSAAFF. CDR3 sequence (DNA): TGCGCCAGCAGCCAAGTAGACAGGCCGAGCGCAGCTTTCTTT.

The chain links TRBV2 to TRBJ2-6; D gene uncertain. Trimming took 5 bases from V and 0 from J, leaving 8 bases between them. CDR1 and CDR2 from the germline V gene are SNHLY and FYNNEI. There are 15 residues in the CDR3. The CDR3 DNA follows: TGTGCCAGCAGTCAGGCCGGCTCTGGGGCCAACGTCCTGACTTTC. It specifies CASSQAGSGANVLTF.

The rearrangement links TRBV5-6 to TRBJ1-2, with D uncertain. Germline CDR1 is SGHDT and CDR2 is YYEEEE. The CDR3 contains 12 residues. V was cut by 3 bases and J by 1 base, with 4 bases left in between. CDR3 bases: TGTGCCAGCAGCTACAGTAACTATGGCTACACCTTC. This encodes CASSYSNYGYTF.